Following are 3 T cell receptor beta chains from one sample sequenced in a study of Graves' ophthalmopathy and Graves' hyperthyroidism. RNA transcripts were the source from which TCR beta CDR3 regions were amplified. After a first-round RT-PCR with HTBI primers, a second-round multiplex PCR was run. One entry per CDR3 protein results from TCRdb running MiXCR on the multiplex PCR reads. The top ten clones hold more than 3% of a sample with about 700,000 distinct CDR3 sequences, about two fifths of them seen once. Sequenced: peripheral blood. The receptors originated from an adult man with Graves' ophthalmopathy.

As for this clonotype: This may be a read error, as it is one base from a much larger clone. This chain uses TRBV19 with TRBJ2-7; D not resolved. The CDR3 runs 15 residues. Germline loops: CDR1 LNHDA, CDR2 SQIVND (reference sequence). The V end was cut by 4 bases, the J end by 2 bases, with 15 bases between. The CDR3 is CASSNAEDPAYEQYF. Written as DNA, the CDR3 is TGTGCCAGTAGTAACGCAGAAGATCCCGCCTACGAGCAGTACTTC.

The chain links TRBV29-1 to TRBJ2-7; D possibly corresponds to TRBD2 (7 bases). V lost 0 bases and J lost 7, with 16 bases in between. Germline V gene sequence: CDR1 SQVTM, CDR2 ANQGSEA. The CDR3 spans 14 residues. In DNA form, the CDR3 reads TGCAGCGTTGAAGACCGAACAGGGAGGGGTGAGCAGTACTTC. It translates to CSVEDRTGRGEQYF.

This clonotype appeared a single time. V and J are TRBV20-1 and TRBJ1-5; 12 positions match TRBD1. Trimming took 6 bases from V and 6 from J; bases not matched to a gene: 6. CDR3 size: 14 residues. Germline-derived CDR1 and CDR2 are DFQATT and SNEGSKA (reference sequence). In nucleotides, the CDR3 is TGCAGTGCGGGGACAGGGGGCGCGAGTCAGCCCCAGCATTTT. This gives the protein CSAGTGGASQPQHF.